This T cell receptor (beta chain) was sequenced for a study of TIL therapy for anti-PD-1-resistant metastatic lung cancer. Turning to the study itself: Most patients had lung adenocarcinoma; a few tumors were EGFR-mutant, two ALK-rearranged; half smoked currently or formerly.

Sequencing used immunoSEQ v3. Generated by immunoSEQ multiplex PCR, the TCRdb table keeps only in-frame clones and is missing some. The table records approximately 60,000 clones, roughly four fifths of them present only once. V lost 3 bases, J lost 0 bases, and 3 bases lay in between. Germline loops: CDR1 MGHDK, CDR2 SYGVNS. CDR3 size: 13 residues. The time point: pre-treatment sample, taken before nivolumab and TIL therapy. This TCR was sampled from a person aged 25-79 years with non-small cell lung cancer. The gene calls are TRBV25-1 and TRBJ2-4; D is unresolved. The source material was blood, sampled at baseline. This CDR3 reads CASSDTAKNIQYF. The CDR3 DNA is TGTGCCAGCAGTGACACAGCCAAAAACATTCAGTACTTC. The full variable domain, rest sourced from reference TRBV25-1 and TRBJ2-4, is EADIYQTPRYLVIGTGKKITLECSQTMGHDKMYWYQQDPGMELHLIHYSYGVNSTEKGDLSSESTVSRIRTEHFPLTLESARPSHTSQYLCASSDTAKNIQYFGAGTRLSVL.